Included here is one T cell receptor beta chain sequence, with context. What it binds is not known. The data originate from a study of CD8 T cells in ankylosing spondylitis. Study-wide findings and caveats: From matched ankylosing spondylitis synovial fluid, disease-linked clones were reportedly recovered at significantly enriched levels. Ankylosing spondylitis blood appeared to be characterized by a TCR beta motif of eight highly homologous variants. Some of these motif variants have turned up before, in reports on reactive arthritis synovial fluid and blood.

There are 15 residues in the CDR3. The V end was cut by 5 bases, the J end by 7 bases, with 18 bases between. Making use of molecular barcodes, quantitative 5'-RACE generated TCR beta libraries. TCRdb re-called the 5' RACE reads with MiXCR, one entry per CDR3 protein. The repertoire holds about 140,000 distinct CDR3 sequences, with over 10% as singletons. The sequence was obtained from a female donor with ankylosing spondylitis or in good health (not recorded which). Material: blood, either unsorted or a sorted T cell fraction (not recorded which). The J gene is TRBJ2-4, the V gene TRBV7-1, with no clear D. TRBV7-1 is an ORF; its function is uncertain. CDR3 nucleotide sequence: TGTGCCAGCAGCCCCGGGCTCCTCCGACGGAACATTCAGTACTTC. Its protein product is CASSPGLLRRNIQYF.